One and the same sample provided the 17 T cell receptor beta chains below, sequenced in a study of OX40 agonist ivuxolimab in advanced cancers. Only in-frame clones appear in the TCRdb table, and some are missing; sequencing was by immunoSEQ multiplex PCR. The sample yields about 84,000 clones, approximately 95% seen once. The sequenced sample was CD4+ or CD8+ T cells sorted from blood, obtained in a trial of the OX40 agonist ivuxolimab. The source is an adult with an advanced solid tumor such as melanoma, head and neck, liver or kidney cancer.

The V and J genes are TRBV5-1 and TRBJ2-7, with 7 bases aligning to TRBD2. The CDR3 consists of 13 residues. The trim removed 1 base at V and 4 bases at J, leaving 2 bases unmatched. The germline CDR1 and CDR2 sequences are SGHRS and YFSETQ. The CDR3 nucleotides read TGCGCCAGCAGCTTGCGAGCGGGATACGAGCAGTACTTC. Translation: CASSLRAGYEQYF.

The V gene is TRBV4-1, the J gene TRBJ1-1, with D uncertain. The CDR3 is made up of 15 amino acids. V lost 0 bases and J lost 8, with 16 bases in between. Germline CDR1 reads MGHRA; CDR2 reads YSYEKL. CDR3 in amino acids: CASSQDPTGGLEAFF. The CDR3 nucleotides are TGCGCCAGCAGCCAAGATCCGACGGGTGGTCTCGAAGCTTTCTTT.

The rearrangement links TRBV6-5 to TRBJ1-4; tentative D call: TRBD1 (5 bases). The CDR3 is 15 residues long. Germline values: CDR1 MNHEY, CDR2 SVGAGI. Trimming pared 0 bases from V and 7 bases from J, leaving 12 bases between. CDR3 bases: TGTGCCAGCAGTTACTCGTCCGGGGACGGTGAAAAACTGTTTTTT. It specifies CASSYSSGDGEKLFF.

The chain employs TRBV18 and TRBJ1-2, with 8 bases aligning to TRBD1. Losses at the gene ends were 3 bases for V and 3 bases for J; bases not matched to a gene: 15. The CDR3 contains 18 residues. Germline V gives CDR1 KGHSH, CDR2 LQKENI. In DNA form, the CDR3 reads TGTGCCAGCTCACCCCGCAGGACAGGGAAGACCGAAGACTATGGCTACACCTTC. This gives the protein CASSPRRTGKTEDYGYTF.

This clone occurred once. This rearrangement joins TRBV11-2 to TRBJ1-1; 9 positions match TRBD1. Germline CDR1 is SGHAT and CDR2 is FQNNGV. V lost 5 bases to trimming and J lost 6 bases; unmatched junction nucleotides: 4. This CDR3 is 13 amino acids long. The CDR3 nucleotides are TGTGCCAGCAGCGAGTACAGGGGGCCTGAAGCTTTCTTT. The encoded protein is CASSEYRGPEAFF.

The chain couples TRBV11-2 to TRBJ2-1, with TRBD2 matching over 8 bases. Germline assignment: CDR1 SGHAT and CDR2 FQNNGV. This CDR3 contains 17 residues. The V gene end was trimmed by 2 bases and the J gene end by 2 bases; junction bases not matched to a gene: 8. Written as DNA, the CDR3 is TGTGCCAGCAGCTTATATTGGCGGGAGGACGCCTACAATGAGCAGTTCTTC. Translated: CASSLYWREDAYNEQFF.

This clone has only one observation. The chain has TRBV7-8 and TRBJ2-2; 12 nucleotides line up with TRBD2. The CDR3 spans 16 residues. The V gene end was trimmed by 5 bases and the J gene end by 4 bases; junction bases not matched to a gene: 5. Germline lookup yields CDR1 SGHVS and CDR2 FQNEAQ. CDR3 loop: CASSPILAGGTGELFF. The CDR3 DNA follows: TGTGCCAGCAGCCCAATACTAGCGGGAGGCACCGGGGAGCTGTTTTTT.

CDR3 loop: CASSSRVNSGNTIYF. CDR3 nucleotides: TGTGCCAGCAGCTCCAGGGTAAACTCTGGAAACACCATATATTTT. The chain couples TRBV5-4 to TRBJ1-3, with D perhaps matching TRBD1 (5 bases). Germline CDR1 SGHNT, CDR2 YYREEE (reference sequence). V was shortened by 3 bases and J by 0 bases, with 10 bases between the two germline ends. The CDR3 has 15 residues. Supplemented by reference TRBV5-4 and TRBJ1-3, the full variable domain reads ETGVTQSPTHLIKTRGQQVTLRCSSQSGHNTVSWYQQALGQGPQFIFQYYREEENGRGNFPPRFSGLQFPNYSSELNVNALELDDSALYLCASSSRVNSGNTIYFGEGSWLTVV.

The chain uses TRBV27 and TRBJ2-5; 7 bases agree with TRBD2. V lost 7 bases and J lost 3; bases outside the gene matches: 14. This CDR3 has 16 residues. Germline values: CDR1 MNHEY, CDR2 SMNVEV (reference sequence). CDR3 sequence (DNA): TGTGCCAGCAACCGTGGGCGGGAGCGGAGGGAAGAGACCCAGTACTTC. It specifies CASNRGRERREETQYF.

The chain's CDR3 is CASSTGGVREQFF. Here the CDR3 DNA reads TGTGCCAGCAGCACGGGCGGGGTACGGGAGCAGTTCTTC. The J gene is TRBJ2-1, the V gene TRBV25-1; perhaps TRBD2 as D (6 bases). The CDR3 totals 13 residues. The V gene lost 6 bases and the J gene lost 10 bases, with 16 bases spanning the gap. The V gene's germline CDR1 is MGHDK and CDR2 SYGVNS.

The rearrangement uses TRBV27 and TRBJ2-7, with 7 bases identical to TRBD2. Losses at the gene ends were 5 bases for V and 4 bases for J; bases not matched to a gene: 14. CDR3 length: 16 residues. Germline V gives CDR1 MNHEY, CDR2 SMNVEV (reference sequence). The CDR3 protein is CASSANRLADGYEQYF. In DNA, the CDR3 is TGTGCCAGCAGTGCTAATCGACTAGCAGATGGTTACGAGCAGTACTTC.

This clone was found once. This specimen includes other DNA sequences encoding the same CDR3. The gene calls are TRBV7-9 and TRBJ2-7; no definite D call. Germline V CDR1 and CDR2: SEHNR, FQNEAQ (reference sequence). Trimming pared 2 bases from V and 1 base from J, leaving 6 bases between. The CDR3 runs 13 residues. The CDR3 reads CASSLRVSYEQYF. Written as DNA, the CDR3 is TGTGCCAGCAGCTTAAGGGTATCCTACGAGCAGTACTTC.

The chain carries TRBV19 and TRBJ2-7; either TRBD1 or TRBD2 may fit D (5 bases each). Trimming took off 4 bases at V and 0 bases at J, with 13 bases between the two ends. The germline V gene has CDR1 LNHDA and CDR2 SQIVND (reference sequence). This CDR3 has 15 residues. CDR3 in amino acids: CASSSGASRSYEQYF. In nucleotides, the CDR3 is TGTGCCAGTAGTAGTGGGGCTAGCCGCTCCTACGAGCAGTACTTC.

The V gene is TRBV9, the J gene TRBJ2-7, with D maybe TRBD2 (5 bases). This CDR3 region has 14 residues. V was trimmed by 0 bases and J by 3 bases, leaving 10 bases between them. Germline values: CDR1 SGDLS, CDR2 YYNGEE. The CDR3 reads CASSVGGRGYEQYF. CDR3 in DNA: TGTGCCAGCAGCGTAGGAGGGCGAGGCTACGAGCAGTACTTC.

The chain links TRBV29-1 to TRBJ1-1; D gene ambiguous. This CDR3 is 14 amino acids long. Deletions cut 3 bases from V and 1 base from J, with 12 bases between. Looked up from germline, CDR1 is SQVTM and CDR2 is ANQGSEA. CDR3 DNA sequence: TGCAGCGTTGACTACGCCCGGTCGAACACTGAAGCTTTCTTT. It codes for CSVDYARSNTEAFF.

CDR3 in DNA: TGTGCCAGCACCCTTAAGGGGGATTACAGCTCCTATAATTCACCCCTCCACTTT. Translation: CASTLKGDYSSYNSPLHF. The chain recombines TRBV2 with TRBJ1-6; possible D gene TRBD1, 6 bases. Trimming removed 7 bases at V and 0 bases at J, with 19 bases between. This CDR3 has 18 amino acids. Per germline, CDR1 SNHLY and CDR2 FYNNEI.

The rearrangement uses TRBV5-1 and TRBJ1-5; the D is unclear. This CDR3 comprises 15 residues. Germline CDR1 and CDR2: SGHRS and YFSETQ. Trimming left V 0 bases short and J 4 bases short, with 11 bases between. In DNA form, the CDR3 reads TGCGCCAGCAGCTTGGCCGGCGGGGATAATCAGCCCCAGCATTTT. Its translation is CASSLAGGDNQPQHF.